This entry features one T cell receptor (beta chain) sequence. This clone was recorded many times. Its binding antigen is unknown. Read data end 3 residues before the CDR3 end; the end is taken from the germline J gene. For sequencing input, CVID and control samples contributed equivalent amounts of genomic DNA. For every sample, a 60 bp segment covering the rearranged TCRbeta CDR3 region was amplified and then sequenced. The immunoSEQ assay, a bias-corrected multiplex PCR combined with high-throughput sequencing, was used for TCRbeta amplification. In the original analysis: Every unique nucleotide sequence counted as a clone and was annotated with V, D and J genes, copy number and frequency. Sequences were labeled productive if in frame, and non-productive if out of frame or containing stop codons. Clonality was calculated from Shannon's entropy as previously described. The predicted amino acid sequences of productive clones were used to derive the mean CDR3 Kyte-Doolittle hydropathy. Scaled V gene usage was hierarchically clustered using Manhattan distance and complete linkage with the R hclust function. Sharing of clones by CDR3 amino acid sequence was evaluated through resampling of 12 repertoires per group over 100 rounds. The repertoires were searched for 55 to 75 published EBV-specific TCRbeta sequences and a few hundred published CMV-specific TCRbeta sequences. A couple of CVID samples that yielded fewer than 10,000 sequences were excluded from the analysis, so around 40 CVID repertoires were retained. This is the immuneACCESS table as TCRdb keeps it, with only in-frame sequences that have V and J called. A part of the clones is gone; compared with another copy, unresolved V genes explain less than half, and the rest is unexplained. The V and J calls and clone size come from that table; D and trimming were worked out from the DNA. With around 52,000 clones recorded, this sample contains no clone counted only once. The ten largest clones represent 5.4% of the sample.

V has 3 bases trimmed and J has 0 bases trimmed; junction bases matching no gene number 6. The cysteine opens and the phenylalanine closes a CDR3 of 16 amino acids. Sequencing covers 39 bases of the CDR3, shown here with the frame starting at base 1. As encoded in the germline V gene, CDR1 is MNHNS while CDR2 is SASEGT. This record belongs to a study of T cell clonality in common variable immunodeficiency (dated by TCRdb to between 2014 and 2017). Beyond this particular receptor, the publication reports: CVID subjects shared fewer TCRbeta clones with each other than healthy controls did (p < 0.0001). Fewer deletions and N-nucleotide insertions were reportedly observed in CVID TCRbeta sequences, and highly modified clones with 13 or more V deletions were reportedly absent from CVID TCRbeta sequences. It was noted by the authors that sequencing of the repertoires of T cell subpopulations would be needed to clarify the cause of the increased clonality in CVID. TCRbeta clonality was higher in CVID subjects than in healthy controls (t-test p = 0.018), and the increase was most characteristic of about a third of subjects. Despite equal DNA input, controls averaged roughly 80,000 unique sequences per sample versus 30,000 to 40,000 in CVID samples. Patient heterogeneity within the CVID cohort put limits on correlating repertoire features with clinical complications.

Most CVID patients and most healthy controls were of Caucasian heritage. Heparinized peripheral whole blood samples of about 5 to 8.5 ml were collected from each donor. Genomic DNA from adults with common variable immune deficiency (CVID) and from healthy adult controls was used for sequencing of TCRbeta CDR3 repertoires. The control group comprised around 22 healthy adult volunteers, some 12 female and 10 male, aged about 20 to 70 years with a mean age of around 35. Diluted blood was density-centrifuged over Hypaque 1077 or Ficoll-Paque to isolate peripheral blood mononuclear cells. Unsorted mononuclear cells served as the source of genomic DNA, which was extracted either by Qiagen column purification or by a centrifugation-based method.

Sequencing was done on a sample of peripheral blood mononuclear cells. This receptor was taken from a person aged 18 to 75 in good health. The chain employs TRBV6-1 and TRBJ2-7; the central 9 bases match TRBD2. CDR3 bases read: TGTGCCAGCAGTGATCCGGGACTAGCAAACTCCTACGAG. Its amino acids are CASSDPGLANSYE. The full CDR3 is CASSDPGLANSYEQYF.